This T cell receptor beta chain was recorded in a study of blood T cell repertoires in COVID-19. Germline V CDR1 and CDR2: LGHDT, YNNKEL (reference sequence). Deletions cut 1 base from V and 0 bases from J, with 9 bases between. The CDR3 consists of 15 residues. Sequencing was performed with immunoSEQ multiplex PCR; in TCRdb, only in-frame clones are kept and a portion is missing. The data contain 200,000 to 300,000 clones, about 85% of them singletons. The TCR sequence derives from a woman aged 55-75 years with active or convalescent COVID-19. The specimen sequenced was peripheral blood. This chain links TRBV3-1 (or the pseudogene TRBV3-2) with TRBJ1-1; D ambiguous. Written as DNA, the CDR3 is TGTGCCAGCAGCCAAGTCCCAGGATTGAACACTGAAGCTTTCTTT. Its translation is CASSQVPGLNTEAFF.